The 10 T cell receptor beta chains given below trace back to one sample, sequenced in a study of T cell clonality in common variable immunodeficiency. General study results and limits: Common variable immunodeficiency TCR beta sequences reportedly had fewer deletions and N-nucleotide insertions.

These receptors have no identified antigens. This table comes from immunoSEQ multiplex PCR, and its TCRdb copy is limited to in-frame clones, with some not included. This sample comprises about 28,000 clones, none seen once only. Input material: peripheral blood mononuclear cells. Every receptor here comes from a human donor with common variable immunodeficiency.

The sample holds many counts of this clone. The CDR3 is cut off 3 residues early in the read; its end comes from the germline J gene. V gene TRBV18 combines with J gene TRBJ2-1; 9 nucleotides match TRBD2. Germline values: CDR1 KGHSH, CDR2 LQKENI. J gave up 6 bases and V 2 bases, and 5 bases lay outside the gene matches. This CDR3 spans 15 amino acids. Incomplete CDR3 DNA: TGTGCCAGCTCACCAGGGACTAGCATGGTCAATGAG. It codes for CASSPGTSMVNE. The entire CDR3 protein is CASSPGTSMVNEQFF. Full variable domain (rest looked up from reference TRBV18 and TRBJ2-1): NAGVMQNPRHLVRRRGQEARLRCSPMKGHSHVYWYRQLPEEGLKFMVYLQKENIIDESGMPKERFSAEFPKEGPSILRIQQVVRGDSAAYFCASSPGTSMVNEQFFGPGTRLTVL.

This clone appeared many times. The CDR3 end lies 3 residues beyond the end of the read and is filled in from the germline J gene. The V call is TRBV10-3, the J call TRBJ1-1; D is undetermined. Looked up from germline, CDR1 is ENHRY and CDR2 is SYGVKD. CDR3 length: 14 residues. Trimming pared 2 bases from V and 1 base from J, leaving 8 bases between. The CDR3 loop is CAISEPPGNTEAFF. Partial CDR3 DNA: TGTGCCATCAGTGAGCCTCCGGGGAACACTGAA.

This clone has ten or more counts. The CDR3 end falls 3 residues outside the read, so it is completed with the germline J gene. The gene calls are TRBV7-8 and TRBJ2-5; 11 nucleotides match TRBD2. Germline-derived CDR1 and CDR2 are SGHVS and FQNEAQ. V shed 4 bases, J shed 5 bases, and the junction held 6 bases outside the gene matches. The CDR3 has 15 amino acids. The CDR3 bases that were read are TGTGCCAGCAGCTCCGATAGCGGGAGGGCGGAGACC. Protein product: CASSSDSGRAET. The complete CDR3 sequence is CASSSDSGRAETQYF.

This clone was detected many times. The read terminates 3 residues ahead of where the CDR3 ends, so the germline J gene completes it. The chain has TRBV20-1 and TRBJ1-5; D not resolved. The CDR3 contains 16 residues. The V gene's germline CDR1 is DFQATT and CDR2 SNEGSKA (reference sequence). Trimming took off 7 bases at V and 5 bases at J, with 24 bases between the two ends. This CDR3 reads CSVGTVDRRSDQPQHF. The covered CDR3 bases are TGCAGTGTTGGTACAGTAGATCGTAGATCAGATCAGCCC.

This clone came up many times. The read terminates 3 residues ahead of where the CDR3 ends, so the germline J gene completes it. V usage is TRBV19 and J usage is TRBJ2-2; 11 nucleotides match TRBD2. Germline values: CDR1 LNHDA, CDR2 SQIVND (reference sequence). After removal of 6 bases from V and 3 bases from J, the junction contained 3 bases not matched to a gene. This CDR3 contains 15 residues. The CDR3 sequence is CASRDSGRDTGELFF. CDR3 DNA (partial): TGTGCCAGTAGGGATAGCGGGAGGGACACCGGGGAG.

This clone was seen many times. CDR3 DNA, as far as it was read: TGTGCCAGCAGTAGAAGCGGTGGGACGAACACCGGGGAG. Protein: CASSRSGGTNTGE. The CDR3 in its entirety is CASSRSGGTNTGELFF. The rearrangement uses TRBV2 and TRBJ2-2; TRBD2 might be the D (5 bases). The read ends 3 residues before the CDR3 terminus; that terminus is restored from the germline J gene. Germline V lookup: CDR1 SNHLY, CDR2 FYNNEI. The ends were cut back, 5 bases at V and 0 bases at J, with 13 bases in the middle. The CDR3 has 16 residues. Full variable domain (outside the CDR3, taken from reference TRBV2 and TRBJ2-2): EPEVTQTPSHQVTQMGQEVILRCVPISNHLYFYWYRQILGQKVEFLVSFYNNEISEKSEIFDDQFSVERPDGSNFTLKIRSTKLEDSAMYFCASSRSGGTNTGELFFGEGSRLTVL.

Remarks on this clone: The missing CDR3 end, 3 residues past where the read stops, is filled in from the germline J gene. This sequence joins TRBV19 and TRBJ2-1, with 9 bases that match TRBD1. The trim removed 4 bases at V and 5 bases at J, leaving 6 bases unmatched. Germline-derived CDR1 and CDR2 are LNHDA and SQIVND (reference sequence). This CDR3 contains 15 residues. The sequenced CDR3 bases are TGTGCCAGTAGTACCGGGACAGGGAGTCACAATGAG. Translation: CASSTGTGSHNE. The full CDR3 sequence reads CASSTGTGSHNEQFF. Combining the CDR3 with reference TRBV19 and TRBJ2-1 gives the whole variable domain DGGITQSPKYLFRKEGQNVTLSCEQNLNHDAMYWYRQDPGQGLRLIYYSQIVNDFQKGDIAEGYSVSREKKESFPLTVTSAQKNPTAFYLCASSTGTGSHNEQFFGPGTRLTVL.

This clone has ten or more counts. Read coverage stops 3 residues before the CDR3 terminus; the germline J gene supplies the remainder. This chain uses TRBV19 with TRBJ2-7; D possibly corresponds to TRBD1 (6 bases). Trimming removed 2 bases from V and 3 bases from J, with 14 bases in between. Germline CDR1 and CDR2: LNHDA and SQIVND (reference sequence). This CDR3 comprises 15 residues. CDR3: CASSIKGGPHYEQYF. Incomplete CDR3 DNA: TGTGCCAGTAGTATAAAAGGGGGACCTCACTACGAG.

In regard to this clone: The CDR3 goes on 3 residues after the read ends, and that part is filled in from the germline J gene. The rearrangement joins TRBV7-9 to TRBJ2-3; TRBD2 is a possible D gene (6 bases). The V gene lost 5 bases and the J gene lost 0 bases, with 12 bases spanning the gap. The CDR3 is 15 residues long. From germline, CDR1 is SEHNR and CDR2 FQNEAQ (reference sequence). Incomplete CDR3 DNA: TGTGCCAGCAGCCCCCCGGGGGTTAGCACAGATACG. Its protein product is CASSPPGVSTDT. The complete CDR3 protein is CASSPPGVSTDTQYF.

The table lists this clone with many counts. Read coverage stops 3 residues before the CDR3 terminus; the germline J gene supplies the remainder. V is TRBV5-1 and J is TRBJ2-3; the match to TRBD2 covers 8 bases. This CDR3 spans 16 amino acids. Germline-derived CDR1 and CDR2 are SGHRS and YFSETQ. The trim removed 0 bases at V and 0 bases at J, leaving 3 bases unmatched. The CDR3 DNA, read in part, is TGCGCCAGCAGCTTGGTGGCTAGCGGGAGCACAGATACG. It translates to CASSLVASGSTDT. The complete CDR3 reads CASSLVASGSTDTQYF. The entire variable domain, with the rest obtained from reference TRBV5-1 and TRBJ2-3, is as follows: KAGVTQTPRYLIKTRGQQVTLSCSPISGHRSVSWYQQTPGQGLQFLFEYFSETQRNKGNFPGRFSGRQFSNSRSEMNVSTLELGDSALYLCASSLVASGSTDTQYFGPGTRLTVL.